The 7 T cell receptor beta chains presented below share a single source sample, sequenced in a study of spatial heterogeneity in lung cancer. General study results and limits: Counts that tracked tumor mutation counts were those of expanded intratumoral alpha and beta TCRs.

No cognate antigen is known for these TCRs. Via MiXCR, TCRdb re-called the 5' RACE reads, giving one row per CDR3 protein. The sample holds about 27,000 distinct CDR3 sequences, more than 5.5% seen once. Indicated time point: sample taken at primary tumor resection. The source material was lung tumor tissue, sampled at surgery. Receptors originate from a male donor with early-stage non-small cell lung cancer.

CDR3 in DNA: TGTGCCAGCAGCCAAAACCGGGACAGGTTCGCTGGGGCCAACGTCCTGACTTTC. It encodes CASSQNRDRFAGANVLTF. V gene TRBV3-1 combines with J gene TRBJ2-6; 8 nucleotides align to TRBD1. Germline CDR1 and CDR2: LGHDT and YNNKEL (reference sequence). Losses at the gene ends were 2 bases for V and 2 bases for J; bases not matched to a gene: 8. The CDR3 is 18 residues long.

This clonotype appeared many times. V gene TRBV12-3 or TRBV12-4 combines with J gene TRBJ2-1; D might be TRBD2 (5 bases). V lost 5 bases and J lost 7, with 18 bases in between. The CDR3 spans 15 residues. The CDR3 loop is CASSPSGGLGNEQFF. The CDR3 DNA follows: TGTGCCAGCAGTCCCTCCGGCGGGTTGGGTAATGAGCAGTTCTTC.

This clonotype was seen only a few times. The CDR3 region is CSAREAGMSNQPQHF. The CDR3 DNA reads as TGCAGTGCTAGAGAGGCAGGGATGAGCAATCAGCCCCAGCATTTT. The chain combines TRBV20-1 with TRBJ1-5; D might be TRBD1 (5 bases). Germline V gives CDR1 DFQATT, CDR2 SNEGSKA (reference sequence). Between the trimmed V and J ends, which lost 0 bases and 1 base, there was a span of 10 bases. The CDR3 totals 15 residues.

There are many counts of this clonotype. The chain links TRBV28 to TRBJ1-5; no firm D call. V was pared by 6 bases and J by 4 bases, with 19 bases between. CDR1 and CDR2 from the germline V gene are MDHEN and SYDVKM. The CDR3 runs 16 residues. The chain's CDR3 is CASSHPVLSPNQPQHF. CDR3 DNA sequence: TGTGCCAGCAGCCACCCGGTACTAAGCCCTAATCAGCCCCAGCATTTT.

This clonotype was counted a few times. This sequence joins TRBV7-2 and TRBJ2-7; possibly TRBD2 for D (5 bases). Germline loops: CDR1 SGHTA, CDR2 FQGNSA. V was pared by 5 bases and J by 2 bases, with 10 bases between. The CDR3 spans 13 residues. The CDR3 here is CASSRRGPYEQYF. The CDR3 nucleotides read TGTGCCAGCAGCCGGAGAGGGCCCTACGAGCAGTACTTC. The variable domain in full, completed from reference TRBV7-2 and TRBJ2-7, reads GAGVSQSPSNKVTEKGKDVELRCDPISGHTALYWYRQSLGQGLEFLIYFQGNSAPDKSGLPSDRFSAERTGGSVSTLTIQRTQQEDSAVYLCASSRRGPYEQYFGPGTRLTVT.

This clonotype was seen a handful of times. This chain connects TRBV29-1 to TRBJ2-3; maybe TRBD2 (6 bases). The CDR3 sequence is 15 residues long. The V gene lost 4 bases and the J gene lost 0 bases, with 14 bases spanning the gap. Germline CDR1 is SQVTM and CDR2 is ANQGSEA. In DNA, the CDR3 is TGCAGCGTTGCCTGGGGGGAATCGAGCACAGATACGCAGTATTTT. Amino acids: CSVAWGESSTDTQYF.

This rearrangement joins TRBV5-4 to TRBJ2-3, with 7 bases matching TRBD1. After removal of 2 bases from V and 5 bases from J, the junction contained 5 bases not matched to a gene. The CDR3 is 14 amino acids. The germline V gene encodes CDR1 SGHNT and CDR2 YYREEE (reference sequence). The CDR3 loop reads CASSFPGGEDTQYF. The DNA of the CDR3 is TGTGCCAGCAGCTTTCCAGGGGGTGAAGATACGCAGTATTTT.